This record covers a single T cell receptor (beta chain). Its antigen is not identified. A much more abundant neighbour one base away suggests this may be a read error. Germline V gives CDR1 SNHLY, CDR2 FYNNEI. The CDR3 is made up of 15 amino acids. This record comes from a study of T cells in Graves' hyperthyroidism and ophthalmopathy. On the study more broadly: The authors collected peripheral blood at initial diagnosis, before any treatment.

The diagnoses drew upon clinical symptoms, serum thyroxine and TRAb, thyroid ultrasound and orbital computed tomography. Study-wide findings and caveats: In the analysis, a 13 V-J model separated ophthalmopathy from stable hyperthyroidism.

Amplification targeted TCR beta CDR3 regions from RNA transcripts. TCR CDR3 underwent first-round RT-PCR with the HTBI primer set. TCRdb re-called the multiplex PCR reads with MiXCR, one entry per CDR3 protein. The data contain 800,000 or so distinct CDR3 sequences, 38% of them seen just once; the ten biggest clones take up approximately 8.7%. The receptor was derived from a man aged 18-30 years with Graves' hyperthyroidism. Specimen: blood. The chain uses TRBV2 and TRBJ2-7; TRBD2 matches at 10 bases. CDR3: CASNEFLAGADEQYF. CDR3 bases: TGTGCCAGCAATGAATTCCTAGCGGGAGCAGACGAGCAGTACTTC.